Each of the 19 T cell receptor beta chains below was sequenced from the same sample in a study of T cells in Graves' hyperthyroidism and ophthalmopathy. From RNA transcripts, TCR beta CDR3 regions were amplified. During a first-round RT-PCR of the TCR CDR3, the HTBI primer set was used. From the multiplex PCR reads, TCRdb called clonotypes with MiXCR, one entry per CDR3 protein. The profile covers about 420,000 distinct CDR3 sequences, with roughly an eighth appearing a single time and about 5% taken by the ten largest. Source material: blood. Every receptor here comes from a woman in her late teens or twenties with Graves' hyperthyroidism.

This clonotype was seen ten or more times. This CDR3 reads CASSSQGSPPYEQYF. The CDR3 DNA is TGTGCCAGCAGTTCCCAAGGGTCTCCACCCTACGAGCAGTACTTC. The chain employs TRBV12-3 or TRBV12-4 and TRBJ2-7, with D uncertain. The V gene lost 4 bases and the J gene lost 2 bases, with 15 bases spanning the gap. The CDR3 runs to 15 residues.

This clonotype was recorded many times. This rearrangement joins TRBV28 to TRBJ1-4; 8 bases are a match to TRBD1. Germline CDR1 is MDHEN and CDR2 is SYDVKM. This CDR3 contains 13 residues. After removal of 3 bases from V and 9 bases from J, the junction contained 3 bases not matched to a gene. In nucleotides, the CDR3 is TGTGCCAGCAGTTTCCAGGGGGCGCAAAAACTGTTTTTT. It specifies CASSFQGAQKLFF.

This clonotype came up a few times. The rearrangement uses TRBV29-1 and TRBJ2-5; D perhaps matches TRBD2 (5 bases). The CDR3 spans 12 residues. V was trimmed by 0 bases and J by 5 bases, leaving 7 bases between them. CDR1 is SQVTM and CDR2 is ANQGSEA in the germline V gene. CDR3 residues: CSVEEGGETQYF. Here the CDR3 DNA reads TGCAGCGTTGAAGAGGGCGGGGAGACCCAGTACTTC.

This clonotype was counted ten times or more. This rearrangement joins TRBV20-1 to TRBJ2-1; D gene unclear. CDR1 is DFQATT, CDR2 SNEGSKA, per germline (reference sequence). The V and J ends lost 0 bases and 10 bases respectively, with 13 bases between them. The CDR3 is 13 residues long. CDR3: CSARDFGQWEQFF. The CDR3 region has the DNA TGCAGTGCTAGAGATTTCGGGCAGTGGGAGCAGTTCTTC.

The table lists this clonotype with many counts. This rearrangement joins TRBV6-2 or TRBV6-3 to TRBJ2-7; possible D gene TRBD2, 6 bases. The ends were cut back, 7 bases at V and 3 bases at J, with 19 bases in the middle. Germline V gene lookup returns CDR1 MNHEY and CDR2 SVGEGT. The CDR3 runs to 15 residues. DNA for the CDR3: TGTGCCAGCATCCGTGACGGGACTCGAGACTACGAGCAGTACTTC. It encodes CASIRDGTRDYEQYF.

The genes are TRBV6-4 and TRBJ1-5; 8 nucleotides line up with TRBD1. After removal of 6 bases from V and 4 bases from J, the junction contained 8 bases not matched to a gene. The CDR3 is 15 residues long. The germline V gene encodes CDR1 MRHNA and CDR2 SNTAGT. The DNA for the CDR3 is TGTGCCAGCAGAGCGGACAGGGCGGCAAATCAGCCCCAGCATTTT. Encoded protein: CASRADRAANQPQHF.

J is TRBJ2-3 and V is TRBV7-8; tentatively, D is TRBD1 (5 bases). Germline lookup yields CDR1 SGHVS and CDR2 FQNEAQ. Trimming cost V 10 bases and J 1 base, with 30 bases left between them. This CDR3 contains 19 residues. The CDR3 DNA is TGTGCCACGGCGGTGACAGTTTTCCCCAGGGCGGCCGGCACAGATACGCAGTATTTT. Protein sequence: CATAVTVFPRAAGTDTQYF.

In this sample, this clonotype turned up many times. The rearrangement joins TRBV6-1 to TRBJ2-3, with 10 bases matching TRBD2. This CDR3 spans 17 amino acids. Germline V gene sequence: CDR1 MNHNS, CDR2 SASEGT. The V and J ends lost 5 bases and 0 bases, in that order; junction bases with no gene match: 8. The CDR3 sequence: CASSKLGLADSTDTQYF. The CDR3 DNA sequence: TGTGCCAGCAGTAAACTCGGACTAGCGGATAGCACAGATACGCAGTATTTT.

This clonotype was counted ten times or more. The chain carries TRBV6-2 or TRBV6-3 and TRBJ2-1; D is unclear. V was shortened by 5 bases and J by 6 bases, with 11 bases between the two germline ends. From germline, CDR1 is MNHEY and CDR2 SVGEGT. The CDR3 is 13 residues long. In DNA form, the CDR3 reads TGTGCCAGCAGTGACCCGCCCACCAATGAGCAGTTCTTC. Protein sequence: CASSDPPTNEQFF.

The table lists this clonotype with many counts. This chain links TRBV12-3 or TRBV12-4 with TRBJ1-3; D remains unclear. Trimming left V 7 bases short and J 0 bases short, with 13 bases between. The CDR3 length is 15 residues. CDR3: CASTPPRASGNTIYF. DNA for the CDR3: TGTGCCAGCACCCCACCAAGGGCCTCTGGAAACACCATATATTTT.

Comments on this clonotype: Given a much more abundant clone one base away, this may be a read error. This sequence joins TRBV2 and TRBJ2-1; no definite D call. V lost 1 base, J lost 0 bases, and 10 bases lay in between. The germline gives CDR1 SNHLY, CDR2 FYNNEI. There are 16 residues in the CDR3. The CDR3 protein is CASSEEPASSYNEQFF. CDR3 DNA sequence: TGTGCCAGCAGTGAAGAGCCAGCGAGCTCCTACAATGAGCAGTTCTTC. The entire variable domain, with the rest obtained from reference TRBV2 and TRBJ2-1, is as follows: EPEVTQTPSHQVTQMGQEVILRCVPISNHLYFYWYRQILGQKVEFLVSFYNNEISEKSEIFDDQFSVERPDGSNFTLKIRSTKLEDSAMYFCASSEEPASSYNEQFFGPGTRLTVL.

There are many counts of this clonotype. The V and J genes are TRBV28 and TRBJ1-2; 9 nucleotides align to TRBD1. Germline lookup yields CDR1 MDHEN and CDR2 SYDVKM. CDR3 size: 16 residues. V dropped 3 bases and J dropped 8; count of bases not matched to a gene: 13. For the CDR3, the DNA is TGTGCCAGCAGTTTCCTTTCCGGGACAGGGACCCGCGGCTACACCTTC. Translation: CASSFLSGTGTRGYTF.

This clonotype was found many times. The J gene is TRBJ2-1, the V gene TRBV10-3, with 12 bases matching TRBD2. This CDR3 region has 17 residues. V was pared by 4 bases and J by 7 bases, with 11 bases of the junction left unmatched. The germline V gene encodes CDR1 ENHRY and CDR2 SYGVKD. The CDR3: CAISAIKTSGSINEQFF. The CDR3 DNA is TGTGCCATCAGTGCTATAAAGACTAGCGGGAGTATTAATGAGCAGTTCTTC.

The chain couples TRBV12-3 or TRBV12-4 to TRBJ2-7, with 8 bases lining up with TRBD1. The CDR3 length is 12 residues. Germline trimming cut 11 bases from V and 6 bases from J; bases unmatched to any gene: 9. This CDR3 is CAVGPGGSEQYF. DNA for the CDR3: TGTGCCGTAGGACCAGGGGGCAGCGAGCAGTACTTC.

This clonotype was seen at least ten times. This chain uses TRBV2 with TRBJ2-7; 8 bases are shared with TRBD1. Germline loops: CDR1 SNHLY, CDR2 FYNNEI. This CDR3 comprises 13 residues. Trimming took 8 bases from V and 5 from J; bases not matched to a gene: 8. CDR3 amino acids: CASQQGAWDEQYF. Here the CDR3 DNA reads TGTGCCAGCCAGCAGGGGGCTTGGGACGAGCAGTACTTC.

The rearrangement uses TRBV6-1 and TRBJ2-7; D might be TRBD1 (5 bases). The CDR3 is 17 residues long. V lost 2 bases and J lost 3, with 20 bases in between. Germline V CDR1 and CDR2: MNHNS, SASEGT. In nucleotides, the CDR3 is TGTGCCAGCAGTGAAAGAATGGGGCAGCTCTCCTACTACGAGCAGTACTTC. Its translation: CASSERMGQLSYYEQYF.

The chain is built from TRBV20-1 and TRBJ2-1; D remains unclear. Between the trimmed V and J ends, which lost 3 bases and 7 bases, there was a span of 10 bases. Germline V CDR1 and CDR2: DFQATT, SNEGSKA (reference sequence). The CDR3 extends over 12 amino acids. CDR3 sequence reads: CSASRVWNEQFF. As DNA, the CDR3 is TGCAGTGCTAGTCGGGTCTGGAATGAGCAGTTCTTC.

This clonotype appeared a few times. The chain links TRBV4-3 to TRBJ2-1; TRBD2 agrees at 8 bases. The germline CDR1 and CDR2 sequences are LGHNA and YSLEER. CDR3 length equals 17 residues. The V segment lost 0 bases and the J segment 4 bases; nucleotides outside the gene matches: 8. The CDR3 coding sequence is TGCGCCAGCAGCCAAGATCCCAGCGGGAGCCAATACAATGAGCAGTTCTTC. This codes for CASSQDPSGSQYNEQFF.

At least ten counts were recorded for this clonotype. The chain is built from TRBV12-3 or TRBV12-4 and TRBJ2-1, with D possibly TRBD2 on 5 matching bases. With 4 bases removed from V and 2 bases from J, the gap between germline ends came to 12 bases. This CDR3 is 15 amino acids long. CDR3 protein: CASSSPGRAYNEQFF. The CDR3 DNA follows: TGTGCCAGCAGTTCCCCCGGGCGGGCCTACAATGAGCAGTTCTTC.